Sequencing of this TCR beta chain was carried out in a study of T cell repertoires and HLA-DP antigens. The ends were cut back, 7 bases at V and 0 bases at J, with 15 bases in the middle. The CDR3 extends over 15 amino acids. Germline V gives CDR1 SGHRS, CDR2 YFSETQ. TCRdb keeps only in-frame clones here, not all; method: immunoSEQ multiplex PCR. The sample holds 3,600 or so clones, over 65% seen once. After roughly two weeks' expansion, CD4+ cells were restimulated 24 h with HeLa expressing allogeneic DPB1. Cells were stimulated with HeLa cells transduced with HLA-DPA1/DPB1, HLA-DM, invariant chain and CD80. This clone qualifies as large.

The sample consisted of CD137- CD4+ T cells from cultured PBMCs. The chain joins TRBV5-1 to TRBJ2-3; a weak D match, TRBD2 (7 bases). This receptor was taken from a woman between 18 and 30 years old in good health and CMV-seronegative. DNA for the CDR3: TGCGCCAGCTGCTACGGGGGGCTTAGCACAGATACGCAGTATTTT. Its protein product is CASCYGGLSTDTQYF.